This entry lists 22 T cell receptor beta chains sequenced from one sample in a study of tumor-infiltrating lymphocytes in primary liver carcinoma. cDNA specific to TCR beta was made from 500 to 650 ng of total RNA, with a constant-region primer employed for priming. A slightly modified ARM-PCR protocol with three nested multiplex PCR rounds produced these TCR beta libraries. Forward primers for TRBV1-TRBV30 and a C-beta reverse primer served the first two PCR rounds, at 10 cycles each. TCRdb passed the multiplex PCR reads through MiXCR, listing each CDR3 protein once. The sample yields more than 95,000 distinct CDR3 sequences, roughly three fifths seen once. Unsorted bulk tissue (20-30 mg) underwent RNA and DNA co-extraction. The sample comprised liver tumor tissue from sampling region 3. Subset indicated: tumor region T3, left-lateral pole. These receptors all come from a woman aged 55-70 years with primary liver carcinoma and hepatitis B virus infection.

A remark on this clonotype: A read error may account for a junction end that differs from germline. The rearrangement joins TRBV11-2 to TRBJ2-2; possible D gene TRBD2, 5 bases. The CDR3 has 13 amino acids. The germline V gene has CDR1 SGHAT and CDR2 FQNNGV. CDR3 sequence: CARSSDRTEELFF. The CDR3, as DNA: TGTGCCAGAAGCTCAGATAGGACTGAGGAGCTGTTTTTT.

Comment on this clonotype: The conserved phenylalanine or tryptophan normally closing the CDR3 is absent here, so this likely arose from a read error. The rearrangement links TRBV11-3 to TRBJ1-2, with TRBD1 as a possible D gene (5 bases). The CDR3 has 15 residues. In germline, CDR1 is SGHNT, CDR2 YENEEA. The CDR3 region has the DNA TGTGTCAGCAGCCTCGGGACGACCAATCCCCATGGCTACACCTCC. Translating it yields CVSSLGTTNPHGYTS.

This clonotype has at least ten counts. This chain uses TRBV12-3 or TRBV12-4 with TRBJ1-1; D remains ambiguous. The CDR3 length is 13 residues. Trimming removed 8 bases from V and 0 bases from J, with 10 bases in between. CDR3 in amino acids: CASRGLMNTEAFF. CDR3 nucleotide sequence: TGTGCCAGCCGAGGGTTAATGAACACTGAAGCTTTCTTT.

CDR3 sequence: CASGYPTGYEQYF. The CDR3 DNA follows: TGTGCTAGCGGCTACCCCACGGGCTACGAGCAGTACTTC. This chain links TRBV7-9 with TRBJ2-7, with a tentative D call TRBD2 (6 bases). CDR3 length equals 13 residues. Germline lookup yields CDR1 SEHNR and CDR2 FQNEAQ (reference sequence).

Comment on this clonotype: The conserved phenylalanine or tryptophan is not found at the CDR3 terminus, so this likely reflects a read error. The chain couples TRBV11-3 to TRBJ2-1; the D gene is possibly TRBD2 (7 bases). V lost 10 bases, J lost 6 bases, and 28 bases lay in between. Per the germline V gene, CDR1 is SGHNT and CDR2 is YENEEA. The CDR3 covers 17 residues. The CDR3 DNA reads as TGTGCCAACATCTCCCGGGGGGCGCGGACCATGGGCAATGAGCAGTTCCTC. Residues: CANISRGARTMGNEQFL.

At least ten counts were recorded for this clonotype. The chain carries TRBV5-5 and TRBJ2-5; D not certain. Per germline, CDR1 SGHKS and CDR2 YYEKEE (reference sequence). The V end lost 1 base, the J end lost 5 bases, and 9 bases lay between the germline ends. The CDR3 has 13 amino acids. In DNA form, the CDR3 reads TGTGCCAGCAGCTTGTTAACTGAGGAGACCCAGTACTTC. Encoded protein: CASSLLTEETQYF.

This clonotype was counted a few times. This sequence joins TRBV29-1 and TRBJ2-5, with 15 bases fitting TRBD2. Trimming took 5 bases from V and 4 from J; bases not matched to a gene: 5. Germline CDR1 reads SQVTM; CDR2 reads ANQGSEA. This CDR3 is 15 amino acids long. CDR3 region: CSVPLGLAGGETQYF. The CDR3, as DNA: TGCAGCGTTCCCTTGGGACTAGCGGGAGGAGAGACCCAGTACTTC.

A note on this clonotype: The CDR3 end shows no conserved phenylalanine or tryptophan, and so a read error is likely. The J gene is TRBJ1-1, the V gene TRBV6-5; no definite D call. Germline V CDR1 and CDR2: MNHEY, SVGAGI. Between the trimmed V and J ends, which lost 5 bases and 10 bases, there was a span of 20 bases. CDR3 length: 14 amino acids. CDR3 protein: CASSRLTKQGTAFL. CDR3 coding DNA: TGTGCCAGCAGTCGCCTTACCAAACAAGGCACAGCTTTCTTA.

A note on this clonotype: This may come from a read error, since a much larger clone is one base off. Here the CDR3 reads CASSPTGTGTHRPQHF. The CDR3 DNA is TGTGCCAGCAGCCCAACCGGGACAGGGACCCACAGGCCCCAGCATTTT. The chain employs TRBV5-4 and TRBJ1-5; 9 bases agree with TRBD1. After removal of 4 bases from V and 9 bases from J, the junction contained 14 bases not matched to a gene. The CDR3 extends over 16 amino acids. CDR1 and CDR2 from the germline V gene are SGHNT and YYREEE (reference sequence).

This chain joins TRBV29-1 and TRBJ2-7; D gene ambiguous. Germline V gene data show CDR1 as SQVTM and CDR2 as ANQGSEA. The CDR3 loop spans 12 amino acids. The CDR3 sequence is CMVEDKDREQYF. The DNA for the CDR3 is TGCATGGTTGAAGACAAAGACCGCGAGCAGTACTTC.

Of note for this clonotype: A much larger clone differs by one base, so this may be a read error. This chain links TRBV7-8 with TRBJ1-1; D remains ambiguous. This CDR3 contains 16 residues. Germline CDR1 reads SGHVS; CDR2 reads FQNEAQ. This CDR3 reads CASGLAGSPMKGEAFF. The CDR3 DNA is TGTGCCAGCGGCTTAGCGGGCAGTCCTATGAAGGGTGAAGCTTTCTTT.

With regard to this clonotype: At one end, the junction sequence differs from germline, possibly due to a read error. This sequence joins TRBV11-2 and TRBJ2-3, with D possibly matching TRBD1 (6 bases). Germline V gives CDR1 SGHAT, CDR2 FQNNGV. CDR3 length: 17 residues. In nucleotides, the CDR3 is TGTACCAGCAGCCCGGCCCCCAGGGACAAAGGAACAGATACGCAATATTTT. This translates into CTSSPAPRDKGTDTQYF.

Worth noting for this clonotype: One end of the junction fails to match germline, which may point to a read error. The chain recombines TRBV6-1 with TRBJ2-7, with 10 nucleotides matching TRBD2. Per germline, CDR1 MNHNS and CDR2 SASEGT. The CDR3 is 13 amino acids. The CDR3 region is CASGRDRPYEQCF. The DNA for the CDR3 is TGCGCCAGCGGGAGGGACAGACCCTACGAGCAGTGCTTC.

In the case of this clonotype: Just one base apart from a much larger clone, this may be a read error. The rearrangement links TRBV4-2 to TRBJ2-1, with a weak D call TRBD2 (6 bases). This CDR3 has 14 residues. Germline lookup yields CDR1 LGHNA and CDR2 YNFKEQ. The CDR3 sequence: CTSSQDRGGRVTFF. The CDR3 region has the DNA TGTACCAGCAGCCAAGATAGGGGAGGCAGGGTCACGTTCTTC.

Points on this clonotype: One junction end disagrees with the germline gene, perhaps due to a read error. CDR3: CVSSGFAGEETQYF. The DNA for the CDR3 is TGTGTCAGCAGCGGGTTTGCGGGGGAGGAGACCCAGTACTTC. The chain couples TRBV6-1 to TRBJ2-5; 7 bases are shared with TRBD2. CDR1 is MNHNS and CDR2 is SASEGT in the germline V gene. CDR3 length equals 14 residues.

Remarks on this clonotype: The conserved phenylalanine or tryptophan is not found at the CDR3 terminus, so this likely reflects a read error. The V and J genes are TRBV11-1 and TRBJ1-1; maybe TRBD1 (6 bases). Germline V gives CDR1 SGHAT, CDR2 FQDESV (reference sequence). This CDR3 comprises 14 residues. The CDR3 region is CASSLRRGNPEAFS. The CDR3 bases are TGTGCCAGCAGCTTGCGGAGGGGGAACCCTGAAGCTTTCTCT.

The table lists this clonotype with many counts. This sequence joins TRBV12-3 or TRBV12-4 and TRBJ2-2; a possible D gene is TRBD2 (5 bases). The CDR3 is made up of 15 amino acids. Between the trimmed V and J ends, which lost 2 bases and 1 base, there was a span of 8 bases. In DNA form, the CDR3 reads TGTGCCAGCAGTTTAAGGACTGGGAACACCGGGGAGCTGTTTTTT. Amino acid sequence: CASSLRTGNTGELFF.

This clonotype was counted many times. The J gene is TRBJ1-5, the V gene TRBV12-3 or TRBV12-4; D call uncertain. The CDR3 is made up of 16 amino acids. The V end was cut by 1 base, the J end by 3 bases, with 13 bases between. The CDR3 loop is CASSLDSLALNQPQHF. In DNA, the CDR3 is TGTGCCAGCAGTTTAGACAGCTTAGCGCTCAATCAGCCCCAGCATTTT.

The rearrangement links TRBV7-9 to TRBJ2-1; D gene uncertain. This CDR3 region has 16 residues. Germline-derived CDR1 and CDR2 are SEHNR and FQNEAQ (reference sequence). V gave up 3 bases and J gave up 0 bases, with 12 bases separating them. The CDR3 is CASSLFSRSSYNEQFF. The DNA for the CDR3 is TGTGCCAGCAGCTTGTTTAGCAGGAGCTCCTACAATGAGCAGTTCTTC. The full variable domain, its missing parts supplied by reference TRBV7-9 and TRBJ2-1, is DTGVSQNPRHKITKRGQNVTFRCDPISEHNRLYWYRQTLGQGPEFLTYFQNEAQLEKSRLLSDRFSAERPKGSFSTLEIQRTEQGDSAMYLCASSLFSRSSYNEQFFGPGTRLTVL.

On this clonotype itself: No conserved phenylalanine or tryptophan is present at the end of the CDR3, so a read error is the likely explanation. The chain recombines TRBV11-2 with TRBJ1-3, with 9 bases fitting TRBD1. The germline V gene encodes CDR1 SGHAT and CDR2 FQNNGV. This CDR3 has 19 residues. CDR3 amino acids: CAGSSRPDRGAYSRNTIYS. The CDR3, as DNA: TGTGCCGGCAGCTCACGCCCGGACAGGGGAGCGTACTCTAGAAACACCATATATTCT.

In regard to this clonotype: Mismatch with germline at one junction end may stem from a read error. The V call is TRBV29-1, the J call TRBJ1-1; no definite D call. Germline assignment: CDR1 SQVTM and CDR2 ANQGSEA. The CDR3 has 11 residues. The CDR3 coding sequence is TGCAGCGTATTACGAGGAGTCGAAGCTATCTTT. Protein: CSVLRGVEAIF.

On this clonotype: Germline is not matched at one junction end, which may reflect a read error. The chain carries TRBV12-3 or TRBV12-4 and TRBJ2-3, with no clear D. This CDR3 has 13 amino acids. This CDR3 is CACSSSGPDMQYF. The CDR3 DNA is TGTGCCTGCAGTTCGAGTGGCCCAGATATGCAGTATTTT.